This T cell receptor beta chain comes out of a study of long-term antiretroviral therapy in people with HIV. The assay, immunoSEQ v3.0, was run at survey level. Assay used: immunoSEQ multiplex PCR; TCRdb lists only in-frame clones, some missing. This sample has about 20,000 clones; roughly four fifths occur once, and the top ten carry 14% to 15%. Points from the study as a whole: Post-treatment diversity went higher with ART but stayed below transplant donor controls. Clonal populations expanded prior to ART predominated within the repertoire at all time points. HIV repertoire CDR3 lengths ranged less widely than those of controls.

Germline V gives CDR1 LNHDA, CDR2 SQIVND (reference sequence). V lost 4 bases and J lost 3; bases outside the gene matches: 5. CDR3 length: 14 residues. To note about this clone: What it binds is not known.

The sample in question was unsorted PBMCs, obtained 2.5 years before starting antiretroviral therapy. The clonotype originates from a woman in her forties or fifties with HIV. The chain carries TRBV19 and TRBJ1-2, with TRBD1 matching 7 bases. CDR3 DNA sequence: TGTGCCAGTAGTACCCGACAGGGCTACTATGGCTACACCTTC. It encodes CASSTRQGYYGYTF.